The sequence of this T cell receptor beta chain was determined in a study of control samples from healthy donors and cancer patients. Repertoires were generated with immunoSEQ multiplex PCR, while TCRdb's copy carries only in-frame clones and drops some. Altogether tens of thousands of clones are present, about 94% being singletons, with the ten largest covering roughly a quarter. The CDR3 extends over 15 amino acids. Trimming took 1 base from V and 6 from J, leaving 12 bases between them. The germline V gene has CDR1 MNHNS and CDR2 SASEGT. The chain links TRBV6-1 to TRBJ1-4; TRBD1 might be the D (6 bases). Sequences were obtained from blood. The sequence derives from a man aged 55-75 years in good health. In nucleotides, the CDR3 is TGTGCCAGCAGTGAAGTAGGGGGGGCCCATGAAAAACTGTTTTTT. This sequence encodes CASSEVGGAHEKLFF.